The 8 T cell receptor beta chains below come from one sample, sequenced in a study of blood T cell repertoires in COVID-19. Assay: immunoSEQ multiplex PCR; the TCRdb copy retains only in-frame clones and omits some. Of some 220,000 clones in the sample, roughly 80% are singletons; the top ten hold more than 4.5%. The sequencing sample was made of peripheral blood. Receptor source: a woman aged 55-70 years who had recovered from COVID-19.

The chain combines TRBV19 with TRBJ2-6, with D possibly being TRBD1 (5 bases). CDR1 is LNHDA and CDR2 is SQIVND in the germline V gene (reference sequence). The CDR3 is 17 amino acids. V was pared by 8 bases and J by 7 bases, with 24 bases between. The CDR3 DNA is TGTGCCAGTTACCCCGGAGCAGGGATAACCGTCGCCAACGTCCTGACTTTC. Its protein is CASYPGAGITVANVLTF.

The rearrangement links TRBV4-2 to TRBJ2-5, with D perhaps TRBD2 (5 bases). The CDR3 covers 16 residues. In germline, CDR1 is LGHNA, CDR2 YNFKEQ. Trimming took off 1 base at V and 2 bases at J, with 14 bases between the two ends. Here the CDR3 reads CASSQVEARPQETQYF. The DNA of the CDR3 is TGTGCCAGCAGCCAAGTGGAGGCACGACCGCAAGAGACCCAGTACTTC.

This clone was counted once. V gene TRBV5-1 combines with J gene TRBJ1-4, with D uncertain. Trimming stripped 4 bases from V and 0 bases from J, with 10 bases between. CDR3 size: 15 residues. Germline V gene lookup returns CDR1 SGHRS and CDR2 YFSETQ. The CDR3 is CASSATTATNEKLFF. CDR3 coding DNA: TGCGCCAGCAGCGCAACAACAGCAACTAATGAAAAACTGTTTTTT.

This chain uses TRBV21-1 with TRBJ2-5; the table gives TRBD1 as D, unverified against the DNA. TRBV21-1 is marked as a pseudogene. CDR3 length: 14 residues. In DNA form, the CDR3 reads TGTGCCAGCAGCAAAGAGACAGGGGAAGAGACCCAGTACTTC. Its translation is CASSKETGEETQYF.

This chain links TRBV19 with TRBJ2-1, with D hard to call. The CDR3 length is 13 residues. Per germline, CDR1 LNHDA and CDR2 SQIVND (reference sequence). The V end lost 5 bases, the J end lost 8 bases, and 13 bases lay between the germline ends. The CDR3 coding sequence is TGTGCCAGTAGTGCCCGTAGCTGGTATGAGCAGTTCTTC. The encoded protein is CASSARSWYEQFF. The variable domain in full, completed from reference TRBV19 and TRBJ2-1, reads DGGITQSPKYLFRKEGQNVTLSCEQNLNHDAMYWYRQDPGQGLRLIYYSQIVNDFQKGDIAEGYSVSREKKESFPLTVTSAQKNPTAFYLCASSARSWYEQFFGPGTRLTVL.

J is TRBJ1-4 and V is TRBV5-1, with D maybe TRBD1 (5 bases). Germline CDR1 is SGHRS and CDR2 is YFSETQ. The CDR3 has 15 residues. The V and J ends lost 4 bases and 1 base respectively, with 11 bases between them. The CDR3 region is CASSLGARTNEKLFF. Written as DNA, the CDR3 is TGCGCCAGCAGCCTTGGGGCAAGAACTAATGAAAAACTGTTTTTT.

The CDR3 region has the DNA TGCGCCAGCAGCCAAGATCCCGTCCCAGCTAACTATGGCTACACCTTC. This sequence encodes CASSQDPVPANYGYTF. The J gene is TRBJ1-2, the V gene TRBV4-1; D gene unclear. The germline V gene has CDR1 MGHRA and CDR2 YSYEKL. V was cut by 0 bases and J by 0 bases, with 11 bases left in between. The CDR3 is made up of 16 amino acids.

The rearrangement uses TRBV4-3 and TRBJ1-1; D is possibly TRBD1 (6 bases). The germline V gene encodes CDR1 LGHNA and CDR2 YSLEER. This CDR3 region has 15 residues. V dropped 2 bases and J dropped 5 bases, with 15 bases sitting between them. CDR3 DNA sequence: TGCGCCAGCAGCCAATCCGTCACAGGGCAGACTGAAGCTTTCTTT. Protein sequence: CASSQSVTGQTEAFF.